The 8 T cell receptor beta chains presented below share a single source sample, sequenced in a study of monozygotic twins with cystic fibrosis. Clones were sequenced by immunoSEQ multiplex PCR, and TCRdb holds only the in-frame ones, with some missing. This sample yields 35,000 or so clones, of which about 87% are seen a single time; roughly 1.5% belongs to the top ten. The sequenced material came from blood. All receptors come from a girl aged 2 to 10 with cystic fibrosis.

The DNA of the CDR3 is TGTGCCAGCAGCCCACTAGCGGGGGGGCTCTACGAGCAGTACTTC. Protein product: CASSPLAGGLYEQYF. The chain couples TRBV7-2 to TRBJ2-7; 13 bases are a match to TRBD2. CDR1 is SGHTA, CDR2 FQGNSA, per germline. The CDR3 consists of 15 residues. After removal of 5 bases from V and 3 bases from J, the junction contained 4 bases not matched to a gene.

This clone was observed a handful of times. V is TRBV7-3 and J is TRBJ1-6; D perhaps matches TRBD1 (5 bases). V was cut by 4 bases and J by 10 bases, with 17 bases left in between. Germline lookup yields CDR1 SGHTA and CDR2 FQGTGA. CDR3 length: 15 amino acids. CDR3: CASSSRTGAGSPLHF. The CDR3 bases are TGTGCCAGCAGCTCGCGCACCGGGGCAGGGTCACCCCTCCACTTT. The full variable domain, its missing parts supplied by reference TRBV7-3 and TRBJ1-6, is GAGVSQTPSNKVTEKGKYVELRCDPISGHTALYWYRQSLGQGPEFLIYFQGTGAADDSGLPNDRFFAVRPEGSVSTLKIQRTERGDSAVYLCASSSRTGAGSPLHFGNGTRLTVT.

The rearrangement uses TRBV29-1 and TRBJ2-2, with 11 bases matching TRBD2. The V and J ends lost 6 bases and 4 bases, in that order; junction bases with no gene match: 10. Germline V lookup: CDR1 SQVTM, CDR2 ANQGSEA. This CDR3 comprises 16 residues. CDR3 sequence reads: CSVRLAGGPVTGELFF. DNA for the CDR3: TGCAGCGTGCGCCTAGCGGGGGGTCCCGTCACCGGGGAGCTGTTTTTT.

The gene calls are TRBV10-1 and TRBJ1-2, with 9 nucleotides matching TRBD1. After removal of 3 bases from V and 9 bases from J, the junction contained 11 bases not matched to a gene. Germline CDR1 reads WNHNN; CDR2 reads SYGVQD (reference sequence). The CDR3 consists of 15 residues. CDR3 sequence reads: CASSEYRGRSSSYTF. The CDR3 DNA is TGCGCCAGCAGTGAATACAGGGGGCGGTCATCTAGCTACACCTTC.

The chain uses TRBV19 and TRBJ1-4; no firm D call. V lost 3 bases to trimming and J lost 8 bases, with 19 bases between them. Germline V gene data show CDR1 as LNHDA and CDR2 as SQIVND (reference sequence). This CDR3 has 16 amino acids. CDR3: CASSIIPGIGGEKLFF. In nucleotides, the CDR3 is TGTGCCAGTAGTATCATTCCAGGTATTGGAGGCGAAAAACTGTTTTTT.

The genes are TRBV4-1 and TRBJ2-5; 10 nucleotides line up with TRBD2. V lost 4 bases, J lost 1 base, and 6 bases stayed unmatched. Germline V gene lookup returns CDR1 MGHRA and CDR2 YSYEKL. The CDR3 runs 16 residues. The CDR3 is CASSLVRTSGQETQYF. CDR3 in DNA: TGCGCCAGCAGCCTCGTCCGGACTAGCGGCCAAGAGACCCAGTACTTC.

The chain uses TRBV19 and TRBJ2-7, with D maybe TRBD2 (6 bases). CDR3 length: 13 amino acids. Germline CDR1 is LNHDA and CDR2 is SQIVND (reference sequence). V was trimmed by 6 bases and J by 2 bases, leaving 11 bases between them. For the CDR3, the DNA is TGTGCCAGTAGCAACAGCGGGCCCTACGAGCAGTACTTC. Translated: CASSNSGPYEQYF.

The chain combines TRBV11-2 with TRBJ2-7, with 7 bases that match TRBD2. Trimming cost V 3 bases and J 6 bases; bases outside gene matches: 5. There are 13 residues in the CDR3. Germline V gene lookup returns CDR1 SGHAT and CDR2 FQNNGV. CDR3 coding DNA: TGTGCCAGCAGCTTGATGGGAGGGAGCGAGCAGTACTTC. Residues: CASSLMGGSEQYF. Combining the CDR3 with reference TRBV11-2 and TRBJ2-7 gives the whole variable domain EAGVAQSPRYKIIEKRQSVAFWCNPISGHATLYWYQQILGQGPKLLIQFQNNGVVDDSQLPKDRFSAERLKGVDSTLKIQPAKLEDSAVYLCASSLMGGSEQYFGPGTRLTVT.